Following are 10 T cell receptor beta chains from one sample sequenced in a study of metastatic and nonmetastatic thyroid tumors. None of the patients had undergone any treatment ahead of thyroid surgery. TCRdb reprocessed the PCR reads using MiXCR. The sample carries fewer than 5,500 clones, roughly a third recorded once. The sequenced sample consisted of adjacent normal tissue. Receptor source: a male donor with papillary thyroid cancer or a benign thyroid nodule (not recorded which). Some clones in this sample may be carry-over from other donors' samples.

The rearrangement links TRBV20-1 to TRBJ2-5; D call uncertain. In germline, CDR1 is DFQATT, CDR2 SNEGSKA (reference sequence). V shed 5 bases and J shed 4 bases, with 14 bases lying between them. This CDR3 comprises 13 residues. Here the CDR3 reads CSAPARDGETQYF. CDR3 sequence (DNA): TGCAGTGCTCCAGCAAGGGATGGAGAGACCCAGTACTTC.

This clone was observed a few times. The chain couples TRBV27 to TRBJ1-1; tentatively, D is TRBD1 (5 bases). Germline V gene sequence: CDR1 MNHEY, CDR2 SMNVEV (reference sequence). Trimming left V 5 bases short and J 7 bases short, with 11 bases between. The CDR3 runs 12 residues. CDR3 sequence (DNA): TGTGCCAGCAGTGGAGGACAAAATGAAGCTTTCTTT. This gives the protein CASSGGQNEAFF.

V usage is TRBV3-1 and J usage is TRBJ1-5; D possibly corresponds to TRBD1 (5 bases). V lost 1 base to trimming and J lost 5 bases, with 12 bases between them. The germline gives CDR1 LGHDT, CDR2 YNNKEL (reference sequence). The CDR3 sequence is 15 residues long. The CDR3 is CASSQGGTGYQPQHF. CDR3 DNA sequence: TGTGCCAGCAGCCAAGGTGGCACAGGCTATCAGCCCCAGCATTTT. Drawing the rest from reference TRBV3-1 and TRBJ1-5, the complete variable domain is DTAVSQTPKYLVTQMGNDKSIKCEQNLGHDTMYWYKQDSKKFLKIMFSYNNKELIINETVPNRFSPKSPDKAHLNLHINSLELGDSAVYFCASSQGGTGYQPQHFGDGTRLSIL.

The V call is TRBV4-1, the J call TRBJ2-6; D gene unclear. The CDR3 contains 16 residues. Germline CDR1 reads MGHRA; CDR2 reads YSYEKL. V was trimmed by 1 base and J by 0 bases, leaving 7 bases between them. The CDR3 sequence: CASSQVGVSGANVLTF. The CDR3 bases are TGCGCCAGCAGCCAAGTAGGTGTCTCTGGGGCCAACGTCCTGACTTTC.

This clone was counted a few times. This sequence joins TRBV20-1 and TRBJ2-7, with TRBD2 matching 8 bases. Trimming cost V 7 bases and J 12 bases; bases outside gene matches: 23. The CDR3 runs 15 residues. From germline, CDR1 is DFQATT and CDR2 SNEGSKA (reference sequence). As DNA, the CDR3 is TGCAGTGGTAGGGGGGCTAGCGGGCAAACCTACGATCCGTACTTC. It specifies CSGRGASGQTYDPYF.

This clone has more than one count but fewer than ten. The chain joins TRBV27 to TRBJ2-7; possibly TRBD1 for D (6 bases). Germline V gene data show CDR1 as MNHEY and CDR2 as SMNVEV (reference sequence). The CDR3 runs 15 residues. V gave up 6 bases and J gave up 2 bases, with 17 bases separating them. CDR3 protein: CASSIKDSSPYEQYF. The DNA for the CDR3 is TGTGCCAGCAGCATAAAGGACAGCAGTCCCTACGAGCAGTACTTC.

V gene TRBV6-2 or TRBV6-3 combines with J gene TRBJ1-2; perhaps TRBD1 as D (6 bases). Deletions cut 6 bases from V and 6 bases from J, with 14 bases between. The CDR3 runs to 13 residues. In germline, CDR1 is MNHEY, CDR2 SVGEGT. The CDR3 bases are TGTGCCAGCAGCATGATCCGGACAGATGGCTACACCTTC. Amino acid sequence: CASSMIRTDGYTF.

The chain uses TRBV6-1 and TRBJ2-3; D gene ambiguous. CDR1 and CDR2 from the germline V gene are MNHNS and SASEGT. The CDR3 loop spans 16 amino acids. Trimming pared 6 bases from V and 4 bases from J, leaving 20 bases between. The CDR3 sequence is CASSPIPGWAADTQYF. CDR3 bases: TGTGCCAGCAGCCCGATACCAGGCTGGGCTGCAGATACGCAGTATTTT.

The rearrangement joins TRBV5-1 to TRBJ2-7; 7 nucleotides align to TRBD1. Germline CDR1 and CDR2: SGHRS and YFSETQ. The CDR3 covers 13 residues. Losses at the gene ends were 4 bases for V and 7 bases for J; bases not matched to a gene: 8. The CDR3, as DNA: TGCGCCAGCAGCGTCGGGACAGCATGGGAGCAGTACTTC. Protein product: CASSVGTAWEQYF.

The chain combines TRBV30 with TRBJ1-4; 9 bases agree with TRBD1. The CDR3 runs to 17 residues. Germline assignment: CDR1 GTSNPN and CDR2 SVGIG (reference sequence). After removal of 3 bases from V and 4 bases from J, the junction contained 12 bases not matched to a gene. The CDR3 nucleotides read TGTGCCTGGAGGAGGCGGGGGACAGGGCCTTTTAATGAAAAACTGTTTTTT. Its translation is CAWRRRGTGPFNEKLFF.